The clone carrying this T cell receptor (beta chain) was detected once. This entry belongs to a study of blood T cell repertoires in COVID-19. In the study overall: Acute and convalescent COVID-19 specimens originated in the United States, Italy and Spain. Sources were T cells, B-cell-depleted T cells, or PBMCs; the material itself was cDNA or gDNA.

The germline gives CDR1 MDHEN, CDR2 SYDVKM. The CDR3 is 12 residues long. V dropped 5 bases and J dropped 8 bases, with 12 bases sitting between them. Authors' processing steps: Scientists estimated how many nucleated cells there were by amplifying reference gene primers. Profiled with immunoSEQ multiplex PCR; TCRdb holds only in-frame clones, not every one. From that table come the V and J calls and clone size; the DNA was used to work out D and trimming. The data contain roughly 80,000 clones, over 65% of them singletons. V usage is TRBV28 and J usage is TRBJ1-2; D not resolved. This TCR derives from a human donor in a cohort sampled during active COVID-19. The specimen sequenced was peripheral blood. The CDR3 sequence is CASSETEYGYTF. DNA of the CDR3: TGTGCCAGCAGTGAAACAGAGTACGGCTACACCTTC.